These 23 T cell receptor beta chains were all obtained from the same sample, sequenced in a study of blood T cells in healthy people across ages. With a J-beta primer mix and a sample-barcoded 5' primer, a second PCR ran about 7 to 12 cycles. MiXCR was run by TCRdb on the 5' RACE reads, yielding one entry per CDR3 protein. This table holds around 900,000 distinct CDR3 sequences, under 30% found once. The sample was blood. Every receptor here comes from a woman older than 75 in good health.

Remarks on this clonotype: Compared with germline, one end of the junction differs, possibly owing to a read error. The genes are TRBV7-2 and TRBJ2-5; 8 bases line up with TRBD1. The CDR3 is 18 amino acids. The germline V gene encodes CDR1 SGHTA and CDR2 FQGNSA. The CDR3 coding sequence is TGTGCCAGCAGCTTAGGGGTAACAGGGGGAAACTTCGATGAGACCCAGGACTTC. It is translated as CASSLGVTGGNFDETQDF.

Turning to this clonotype: This sequence may be a read error, since a much larger clone differs from it by one base. This chain uses TRBV7-9 with TRBJ1-1, with a weak D call TRBD1 (5 bases). Germline CDR1 reads SEHNR; CDR2 reads FQNEAQ (reference sequence). The CDR3 runs to 13 residues. V shed 7 bases and J shed 2 bases, with 11 bases lying between them. The CDR3 loop is CASTFGDNTEAFF. The DNA of the CDR3 is TGTGCCAGCACCTTCGGGGACAACACTGAAGCTTTCTTT.

Regarding this clonotype: This may arise from a read error, as a much more abundant clone is one base away. The conserved closing phenylalanine or tryptophan is absent in this CDR3, likely reflecting a read error. The chain couples TRBV2 to TRBJ2-4; perhaps D is TRBD1 or TRBD2 (6 bases each). This CDR3 has 14 amino acids. Trimming took 6 bases from V and 8 from J, leaving 17 bases between them. Per the germline V gene, CDR1 is SNHLY and CDR2 is FYNNEI. For the CDR3, the DNA is TGTGCCAGCAGGCTAACGGGGGCGAGGGACATTCAGTACCTC. Its protein product is CASRLTGARDIQYL.

Regarding this clonotype: This clone may be a read error of a much larger clone one base away. The V gene is TRBV7-9, the J gene TRBJ2-1; 8 bases align to TRBD1. In germline, CDR1 is SEHNR, CDR2 FQNEAQ (reference sequence). The CDR3 has 16 amino acids. The CDR3 sequence is CASSLGQGRSYNEQCF. The CDR3 DNA follows: TGTGCCAGCAGCTTAGGACAGGGGCGCTCCTACAATGAGCAGTGCTTC.

This clonotype was picked up a small number of times. This may come from a read error, since a much larger clone is one base off. This chain links TRBV14 with TRBJ1-6; possible D gene TRBD1, 6 bases. Looked up from germline, CDR1 is SGHDN and CDR2 is FVKESK. The CDR3 is 13 amino acids. The CDR3 DNA is TGTGCCAGCAGCCAGATACAGGGCGCACCCCCCCACTTT. Protein sequence: CASSQIQGAPPHF. Complete variable domain (other parts from reference TRBV14 and TRBJ1-6): EAGVTQFPSHSVIEKGQTVTLRCDPISGHDNLYWYRRVMGKEIKFLLHFVKESKQDESGMPNNRFLAERTGGTYSTLKVQPAELEDSGVYFCASSQIQGAPPHFGNGTRLTVT.

Ten or more counts support this clonotype. The rearrangement links TRBV4-1 to TRBJ2-1; D is possibly TRBD1 (6 bases). V was shortened by 4 bases and J by 9 bases, with 13 bases between the two germline ends. This CDR3 spans 13 amino acids. CDR1 is MGHRA, CDR2 YSYEKL, per germline. In DNA, the CDR3 is TGCGCCAGCAGCCCGCAAGAGGGGGTTGAGCAGTTCTTC. Protein: CASSPQEGVEQFF.

The rearrangement uses TRBV7-2 and TRBJ2-2; D is perhaps TRBD1 (5 bases). Germline CDR1 reads SGHTA; CDR2 reads FQGNSA. The CDR3 is 15 amino acids. V gave up 1 base and J gave up 4 bases, with 10 bases separating them. The chain's CDR3 is CASSLVGVGTGELFF. The CDR3, as DNA: TGTGCCAGCAGCTTAGTAGGGGTTGGCACCGGGGAGCTGTTTTTT.

Regarding this clonotype: This clone may be a read error of a much larger clone one base away. This rearrangement joins TRBV7-9 to TRBJ2-1, with 9 bases identical to TRBD2. This CDR3 region has 14 residues. CDR1 SEHNR and CDR2 FQNEAQ come from the germline V gene (reference sequence). The V gene end was trimmed by 4 bases and the J gene end by 8 bases; junction bases not matched to a gene: 6. The CDR3 DNA is TGTGCCAGCAGCTGTGGGACTAGCTTGGATGAGCAGTTCTTC. Protein product: CASSCGTSLDEQFF.

This clonotype has a count of ten or more. This chain connects TRBV28 to TRBJ2-1, with TRBD2 identical over 7 bases. The CDR3 spans 15 residues. The germline gives CDR1 MDHEN, CDR2 SYDVKM. Trimming took 3 bases from V and 7 from J; bases not matched to a gene: 9. This chain's CDR3 is CASSLELARQNEQFF. Here the CDR3 DNA reads TGTGCCAGCAGTTTGGAACTAGCGAGGCAGAATGAGCAGTTCTTC.

This chain links TRBV6-5 with TRBJ2-7; D is unresolved. V lost 3 bases, J lost 4 bases, and 13 bases lay in between. Germline CDR1 is MNHEY and CDR2 is SVGAGI. The CDR3 sequence is 14 residues long. CDR3 sequence: CASSYSEFRYEQYF. The CDR3 DNA sequence: TGTGCCAGCAGTTATTCGGAATTTCGTTACGAGCAGTACTTC.

The rearrangement links TRBV7-3 to TRBJ2-5; TRBD1 matches at 8 bases. The germline CDR1 and CDR2 sequences are SGHTA and FQGTGA. The CDR3 totals 14 residues. V lost 5 bases, J lost 11 bases, and 13 bases stayed unmatched. The CDR3 protein is CASSRLNRGNEQYF. The CDR3 nucleotides are TGTGCCAGCAGCCGATTGAACAGGGGGAATGAGCAGTACTTC.

This clonotype was seen repeatedly, ten times or more. V usage is TRBV9 and J usage is TRBJ1-2; no reliable D call. Germline-derived CDR1 and CDR2 are SGDLS and YYNGEE. The CDR3 is made up of 13 amino acids. V lost 0 bases, J lost 7 bases, and 10 bases lay in between. The CDR3: CASSVGEGGGYTF. CDR3 nucleotides: TGTGCCAGCAGCGTAGGTGAGGGTGGTGGCTACACCTTC.

As to this clonotype: This clone may be a read error of a much larger clone one base away. V is TRBV3-1 and J is TRBJ2-5, with a tentative D call TRBD2 (6 bases). V was cut by 8 bases and J by 1 base, with 17 bases left in between. Germline V CDR1 and CDR2: LGHDT, YNNKEL (reference sequence). The CDR3 sequence is 15 residues long. This CDR3 is CASRREAKGQETQYF. The DNA for the CDR3 is TGTGCCAGCCGGAGGGAGGCCAAGGGCCAAGAGACCCAGTACTTC.

The chain recombines TRBV27 with TRBJ2-7; maybe TRBD1 (6 bases). The length of the CDR3 is 15 residues. Trimming stripped 4 bases from V and 0 bases from J, with 13 bases between. In germline, CDR1 is MNHEY, CDR2 SMNVEV (reference sequence). CDR3 region: CASSWDTQSSYEQYF. The CDR3 coding sequence is TGTGCCAGCAGTTGGGACACCCAAAGCTCCTACGAGCAGTACTTC.

This clonotype was counted once. The V call is TRBV5-1, the J call TRBJ2-1; 8 positions agree with TRBD1. The trim removed 8 bases at V and 6 bases at J, leaving 10 bases unmatched. CDR3 length: 14 amino acids. The germline gives CDR1 SGHRS, CDR2 YFSETQ. In DNA form, the CDR3 reads TGCGCCAGTTACCGGGACAGGACTACCAATGAGCAGTTCTTC. Its protein product is CASYRDRTTNEQFF.

Turning to this clonotype: A far larger clone is a single base away, which makes a read error likely. The chain carries TRBV6-2 or TRBV6-3 and TRBJ2-1, with D uncertain. V lost 11 bases to trimming and J lost 7 bases, with 12 bases between them. The V gene's germline CDR1 is MNHEY and CDR2 SVGEGT. CDR3 length: 11 amino acids. The CDR3 DNA follows: TGTGCCGGCTCCCGGCGGAATGAGCAGTTCTTC. Its translation: CAGSRRNEQFF.

This clonotype has more than one count but fewer than ten. The V gene is TRBV25-1, the J gene TRBJ1-4; 9 bases fit TRBD1. Trimming at V came to 4 bases and at J to 5 bases, leaving 5 bases not matched to a gene. The germline V gene has CDR1 MGHDK and CDR2 SYGVNS. The CDR3 has 15 amino acids. The CDR3: CASSGYGTGNEKLFF. Here the CDR3 DNA reads TGTGCCAGCAGTGGTTACGGGACAGGGAATGAAAAACTGTTTTTT.

A few counts support this clonotype. The chain uses TRBV3-1 and TRBJ2-3; D could derive from TRBD1 or TRBD2 (5 bases each). Between the trimmed V and J ends, which lost 4 bases and 11 bases, there was a span of 19 bases. From germline, CDR1 is LGHDT and CDR2 YNNKEL (reference sequence). This CDR3 is 14 amino acids long. The CDR3 DNA reads TGTGCCAGCAGCCGCAGGGCGGGCGTGGCCATGCAGTATTTT. It codes for CASSRRAGVAMQYF.

This clonotype has ten or more counts. The J gene is TRBJ2-3, the V gene TRBV7-2; maybe TRBD2 (6 bases). Trimming cost V 5 bases and J 5 bases, with 8 bases left between them. In germline, CDR1 is SGHTA, CDR2 FQGNSA. The CDR3 runs 12 residues. This CDR3 is CASSGAGDTQYF. The CDR3 nucleotides are TGTGCCAGCAGCGGAGCGGGAGATACGCAGTATTTT.

This clonotype came up a few times. The V and J genes are TRBV4-3 and TRBJ1-6; tentative D call: TRBD1 (6 bases). The CDR3 is 19 amino acids. CDR1 and CDR2 from the germline V gene are LGHNA and YSLEER. Trimming took 2 bases from V and 0 from J, leaving 17 bases between them. CDR3 protein: CASSQRGGAVSSYNSPLHF. The CDR3, as DNA: TGCGCCAGCAGCCAAAGGGGGGGGGCGGTAAGCTCCTATAATTCACCCCTCCACTTT.

This clonotype was picked up a small number of times. The V call is TRBV5-4, the J call TRBJ1-2; D gene uncertain. Germline V lookup: CDR1 SGHNT, CDR2 YYREEE (reference sequence). Trimming left V 5 bases short and J 3 bases short, with 14 bases between. The CDR3 is 14 amino acids. Written as DNA, the CDR3 is TGTGCCAGCAGTAAGAAAGACCCGGACTATGGCTACACCTTC. Translating it yields CASSKKDPDYGYTF.

This clonotype has ten or more counts. This chain joins TRBV18 and TRBJ2-1, with D perhaps TRBD1 or TRBD2 (6 bases each). The germline gives CDR1 KGHSH, CDR2 LQKENI. V was shortened by 6 bases and J by 4 bases, with 16 bases between the two germline ends. The CDR3 is made up of 15 amino acids. The CDR3 protein is CASSRTDGGYNEQFF. The CDR3, as DNA: TGTGCCAGCTCCCGGACAGACGGAGGGTACAATGAGCAGTTCTTC.

This clonotype was observed a handful of times. The chain combines TRBV11-2 with TRBJ1-4, with D perhaps matching TRBD1 (5 bases). Trimming removed 4 bases at V and 5 bases at J, with 8 bases between. The CDR3 is 13 residues long. The germline CDR1 and CDR2 sequences are SGHAT and FQNNGV. The CDR3 nucleotides are TGTGCCAGCAGCTGGGGGGAGAATGAAAAACTGTTTTTT. Its protein product is CASSWGENEKLFF.